This T cell receptor (beta chain) derives from a study of cytotoxic CD8 clonotypes in ibrutinib-treated CLL. Study outcomes and limitations: Treatment saw public clonotypes, which were uncommon, either contract or stay stable.

Worth noting for this clone: The antigen remains undetermined.

The repertoire was sequenced with immunoSEQ multiplex PCR; TCRdb's copy has only in-frame clones and lacks some. The profile shows 30,000 to 40,000 clones, 60% to 80% of them singletons. There are 16 residues in the CDR3. Germline-derived CDR1 and CDR2 are LGHNA and YSLEER. Unmatched junction bases numbered 5, after V lost 1 base and J lost 5 bases. The sequencing here drew on PBMCs, taken before ibrutinib treatment. This sequence was found in a human donor with chronic lymphocytic leukemia. The chain combines TRBV4-3 with TRBJ2-3; 11 positions agree with TRBD2. CDR3 in amino acids: CASSQARTSGLDTQYF. The CDR3 bases are TGCGCCAGCAGCCAAGCACGGACTAGCGGGTTAGATACGCAGTATTTT.